This T cell receptor (beta chain) was sequenced during a study of TIL therapy for anti-PD-1-resistant metastatic lung cancer. Time point meaning: pre-treatment sample, taken before nivolumab and TIL therapy. The libraries were made with immunoSEQ v3. Here immunoSEQ multiplex PCR was the method, and the copy in TCRdb shows in-frame clones only, minus some. This sample has about 53,000 clones, with 73% found just once. Trimming took off 2 bases at V and 5 bases at J, with 13 bases between the two ends. Germline-derived CDR1 and CDR2 are ENHRY and SYGVKD. The CDR3 runs to 15 residues. This clone came up once.

The chain employs TRBV10-3 and TRBJ2-1; weak D call: TRBD2 (6 bases). The specimen was blood, collected at baseline. The receptor was isolated from a person aged 25-85 years with non-small cell lung cancer. The CDR3 reads CAISEGRPLDNEQFF. CDR3 sequence (DNA): TGTGCCATCAGTGAGGGGAGGCCCCTTGACAATGAGCAGTTCTTC.